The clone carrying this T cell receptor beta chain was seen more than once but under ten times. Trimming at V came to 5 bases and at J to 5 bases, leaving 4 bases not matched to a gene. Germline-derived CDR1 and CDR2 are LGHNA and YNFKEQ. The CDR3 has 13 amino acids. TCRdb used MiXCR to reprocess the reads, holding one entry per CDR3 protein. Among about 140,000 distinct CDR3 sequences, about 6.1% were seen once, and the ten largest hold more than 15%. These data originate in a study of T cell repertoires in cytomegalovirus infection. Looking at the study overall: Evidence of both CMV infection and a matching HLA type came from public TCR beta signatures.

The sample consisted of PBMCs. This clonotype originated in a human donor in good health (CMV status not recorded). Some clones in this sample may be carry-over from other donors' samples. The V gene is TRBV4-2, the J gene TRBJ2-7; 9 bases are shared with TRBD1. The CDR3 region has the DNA TGTGCCAGCAGCGGACAGGGGATACACGAGCAGTACTTC. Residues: CASSGQGIHEQYF.